Given below is one T cell receptor (beta chain) in context. The antigen remains unidentified. In germline, CDR1 is SGHRS, CDR2 YFSETQ. The CDR3 loop spans 15 amino acids. V dropped 4 bases and J dropped 1 base, with 15 bases sitting between them. These data originate in a study of cytomegalovirus exposure and HLA in healthy donors. Whole-study results and caveats: Follow-up analysis found HLA locus-dependent TCR association rates, highest for DRB1 and lowest for HLA-C. A highly shared variant cluster was judged a likely technical artifact.

PCR involved 60 Vbeta and 13 Jbeta primers. Data came from immunoSEQ multiplex PCR; TCRdb stores just in-frame clones and leaves some out. The table lists approximately 160,000 clones, approximately 78% of them singletons. This sequence was found in a woman aged 18-29 years in good health and CMV-seronegative. Sequenced: PBMCs. This chain joins TRBV5-1 and TRBJ2-7, with a tentative D call TRBD1 (5 bases). DNA of the CDR3: TGCGCCAGCAGCAGCTACCGCGACAGTTCCTACGAGCAGTACTTC. This codes for CASSSYRDSSYEQYF.